The subject of this entry is one T cell receptor (gamma chain). This receptor's antigen is unknown. No per-base quality is available; no much larger clone lies one base away. This entry comes from a study of intestinal T cells in coeliac disease (dated by TCRdb to 2020 to 2021). For the study in its entirety: In the TRG cohort, the mean age of coeliac patients was about 15 years compared with 54.8 years for controls, so the coeliac patients were much younger than the controls. A second, larger TCR-gamma (TRG) cohort included duodenal biopsies from a few dozen coeliac disease patients and over 20 non-coeliac controls. Duodenal biopsies from about 10 coeliac disease patients and about 10 non-coeliac controls were included in the TCR-delta (TRD) cohort.

The method was multiplex PCR. Instrument used: Ion Torrent PGM. The LymphoTrack kit, which has primers carrying Illumina adapters, was used to amplify TRG repertoires from roughly 220 ng of biopsy DNA. TRG amplicons were cleaned up with AMPure XP beads, measured on a 2100 Bioanalyzer, and combined in equimolar amounts. Sequencing of TRG libraries was performed on an Ion PGM instrument. Per the authors' processing: FastX removed reads in which more than 10% of nucleotides fell below the per-patient third-quartile quality score. Reads were aligned with IMGT/HighV-QUEST to assign V, D and J genes, identify CDR3 regions and assess functionality. Sequences were converted to amino acids, and every sequence predicted to be non-functional was removed. The CDR3s were broken into kmers both with and without positional annotation, PCA was run on the kmer frequencies, and the samples were clustered using every one of the 1023 combinations of PCs 1-10. Classification was validated by leave-one-out cross-validation, re-optimising parameters on the remaining samples each time. Shannon diversity was calculated with the vegan R package from repeated random subsamples, each the size of the lowest read count. TCRdb recomputed clones from the public reads with CATT; identical DNA rows were then combined. For this entry, the V and J calls and clone size follow TCRdb and not the study's own pipeline. In all, the sample holds under 2,500 gamma-chain clones, and approximately 47% of those were seen once. The ten largest clones represent more than 4% of the sample.

What the research found in general, with its limitations: In training, clustering based on TRD kmers put all 20 or so biopsies in the right class, and the reported leave-one-out accuracy was 85% to 95%. TRG clustering correctly classified most of the 54 biopsies (about 94%), with a reported leave-one-out accuracy of roughly 90%. Repeated CDR3 amino acid sequences could not be distinguished from PCR duplicates. The coeliac group and the control group were significantly different in age, but an analysis split by age did not give significant classification. FFPE-derived DNA was found to be relatively degraded, and loss of a proportion of TCR sequences in each sample was likely caused by this degradation.

Genomic DNA was extracted with the QIAamp DNA FFPE tissue kit from ten 5-um FFPE scrolls per case. To test whether coeliac disease could be classified from the TCR repertoire, the study used duodenal biopsies that were formalin-fixed paraffin-embedded, fully anonymised, and surplus to diagnostic needs. CDR1 and CDR2, per the germline V gene, are VENAVY and YDSYNSRV. At the junction V is shortened by 5 bases and J by 12 bases; bases outside the gene matches: 10. The CDR3, cysteine through phenylalanine, is 11 amino acids long. Only CDR3 DNA remains: 33 bases, in frame from the first base. This chain is built from TRGV8 and TRGJ1 or TRGJ2. Sequenced sample: a duodenal biopsy. The receptor's source is a human donor with celiac disease. The sequenced DNA is TGTGCCACCTGGGTCCCCGGGGGGAAACTCTTT. This sequence encodes CATWVPGGKLF.